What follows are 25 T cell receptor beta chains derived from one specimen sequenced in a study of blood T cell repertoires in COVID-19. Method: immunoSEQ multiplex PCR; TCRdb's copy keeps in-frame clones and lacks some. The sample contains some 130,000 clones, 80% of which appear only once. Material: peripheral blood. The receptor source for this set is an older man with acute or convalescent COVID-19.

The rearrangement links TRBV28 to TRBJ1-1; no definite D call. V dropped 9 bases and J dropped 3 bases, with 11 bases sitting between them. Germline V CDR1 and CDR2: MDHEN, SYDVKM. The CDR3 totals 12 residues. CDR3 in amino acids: CASTRRDTEAFF. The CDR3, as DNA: TGTGCCAGTACCCGGAGGGACACTGAAGCTTTCTTT.

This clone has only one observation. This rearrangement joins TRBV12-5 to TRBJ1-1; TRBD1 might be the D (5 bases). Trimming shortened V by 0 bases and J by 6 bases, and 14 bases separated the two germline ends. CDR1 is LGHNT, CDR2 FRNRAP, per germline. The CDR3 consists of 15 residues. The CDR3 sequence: CASGLVGGTGSEAFF. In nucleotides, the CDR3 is TGTGCTAGTGGTTTGGTGGGAGGGACCGGTTCTGAAGCTTTCTTT.

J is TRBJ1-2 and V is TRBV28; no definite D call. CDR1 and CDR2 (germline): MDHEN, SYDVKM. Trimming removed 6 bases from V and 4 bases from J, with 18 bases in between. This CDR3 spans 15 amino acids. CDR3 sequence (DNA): TGTGCCAGCAGGCCAACCGGGAGCAAGGGCTATGGCTACACCTTC. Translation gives CASRPTGSKGYGYTF.

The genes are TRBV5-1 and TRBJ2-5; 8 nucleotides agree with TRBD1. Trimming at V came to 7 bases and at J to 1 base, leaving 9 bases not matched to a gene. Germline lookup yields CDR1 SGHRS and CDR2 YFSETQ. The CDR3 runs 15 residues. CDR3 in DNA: TGCGCCAGCTCGACGGCCGGACAGGGCCAAGAGACCCAGTACTTC. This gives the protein CASSTAGQGQETQYF.

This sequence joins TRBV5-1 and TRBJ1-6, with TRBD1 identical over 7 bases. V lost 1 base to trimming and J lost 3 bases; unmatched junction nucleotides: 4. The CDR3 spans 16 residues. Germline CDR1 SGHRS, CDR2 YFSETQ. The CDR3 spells CASSLRQGNYNSPLHF. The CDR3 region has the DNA TGCGCCAGCAGCTTGAGACAGGGAAACTATAATTCACCCCTCCACTTT.

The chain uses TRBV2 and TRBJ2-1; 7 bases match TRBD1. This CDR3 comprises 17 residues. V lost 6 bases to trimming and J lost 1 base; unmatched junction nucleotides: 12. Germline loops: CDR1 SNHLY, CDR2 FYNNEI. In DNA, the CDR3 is TGTGCCAGCAGAGAACTTTTCCGGGACAGTTCCTACAATGAGCAGTTCTTC. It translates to CASRELFRDSSYNEQFF.

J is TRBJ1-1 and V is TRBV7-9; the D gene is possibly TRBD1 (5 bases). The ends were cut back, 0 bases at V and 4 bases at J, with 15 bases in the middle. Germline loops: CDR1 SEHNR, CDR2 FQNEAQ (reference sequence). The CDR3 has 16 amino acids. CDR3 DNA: TGTGCCAGCAGCTTAGCGATGACAGCCCGAGGCACTGAAGCTTTCTTT. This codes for CASSLAMTARGTEAFF.

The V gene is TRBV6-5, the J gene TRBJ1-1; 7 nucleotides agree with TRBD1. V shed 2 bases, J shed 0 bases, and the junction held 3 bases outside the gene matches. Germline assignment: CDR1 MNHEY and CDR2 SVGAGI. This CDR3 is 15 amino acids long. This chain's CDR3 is CASSYRQGLNTEAFF. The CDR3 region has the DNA TGTGCCAGCAGTTACAGACAGGGATTGAACACTGAAGCTTTCTTT.

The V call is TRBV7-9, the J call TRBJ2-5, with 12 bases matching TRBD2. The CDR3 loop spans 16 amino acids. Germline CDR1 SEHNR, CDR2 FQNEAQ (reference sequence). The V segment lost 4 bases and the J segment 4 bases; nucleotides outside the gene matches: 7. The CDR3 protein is CASSSSTSGGLETQYF. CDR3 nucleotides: TGTGCCAGCAGCTCTAGTACTAGCGGGGGGTTAGAGACCCAGTACTTC.

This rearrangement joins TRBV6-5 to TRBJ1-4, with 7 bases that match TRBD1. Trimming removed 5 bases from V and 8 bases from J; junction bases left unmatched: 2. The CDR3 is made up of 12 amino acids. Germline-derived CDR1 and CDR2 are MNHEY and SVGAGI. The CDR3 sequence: CASSIQGEKLFF. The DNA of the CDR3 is TGTGCCAGCAGTATACAGGGGGAAAAACTGTTTTTT.

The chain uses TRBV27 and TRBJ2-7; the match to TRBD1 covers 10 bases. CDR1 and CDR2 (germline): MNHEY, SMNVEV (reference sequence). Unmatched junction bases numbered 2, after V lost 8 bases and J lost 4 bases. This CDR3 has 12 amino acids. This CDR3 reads CASSDRGYEQYF. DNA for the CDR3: TGTGCCAGCTCGGACAGGGGGTACGAGCAGTACTTC.

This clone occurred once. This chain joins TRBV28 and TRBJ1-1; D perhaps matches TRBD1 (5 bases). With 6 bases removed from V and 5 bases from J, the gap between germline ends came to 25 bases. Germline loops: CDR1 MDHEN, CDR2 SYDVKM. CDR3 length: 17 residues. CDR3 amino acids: CASSPLAGGWVRTEAFF. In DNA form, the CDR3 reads TGTGCCAGCAGCCCCTTGGCCGGGGGGTGGGTGCGAACTGAAGCTTTCTTT.

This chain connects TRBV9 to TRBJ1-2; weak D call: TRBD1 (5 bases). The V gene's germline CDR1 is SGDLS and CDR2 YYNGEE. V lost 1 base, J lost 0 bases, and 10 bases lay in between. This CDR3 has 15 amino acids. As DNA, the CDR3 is TGTGCCAGCAGCGTAACCCCGACAGCTAACTATGGCTACACCTTC. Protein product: CASSVTPTANYGYTF.

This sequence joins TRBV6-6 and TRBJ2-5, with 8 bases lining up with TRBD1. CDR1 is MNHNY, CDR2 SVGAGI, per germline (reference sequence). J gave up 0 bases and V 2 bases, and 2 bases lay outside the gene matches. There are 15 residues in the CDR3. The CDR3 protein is CASSYQGQDQETQYF. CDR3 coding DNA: TGTGCCAGCAGTTACCAGGGACAGGACCAAGAGACCCAGTACTTC.

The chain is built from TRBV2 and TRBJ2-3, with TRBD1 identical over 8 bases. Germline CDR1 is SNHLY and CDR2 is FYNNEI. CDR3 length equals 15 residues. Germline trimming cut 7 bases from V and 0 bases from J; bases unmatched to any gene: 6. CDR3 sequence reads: CASKGQASSTDTQYF. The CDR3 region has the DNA TGTGCCAGCAAGGGACAGGCTTCTAGCACAGATACGCAGTATTTT. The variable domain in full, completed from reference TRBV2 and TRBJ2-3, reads EPEVTQTPSHQVTQMGQEVILRCVPISNHLYFYWYRQILGQKVEFLVSFYNNEISEKSEIFDDQFSVERPDGSNFTLKIRSTKLEDSAMYFCASKGQASSTDTQYFGPGTRLTVL.

This chain's CDR3 is CASSYRGAEGYTF. In nucleotides, the CDR3 is TGTGCCAGCAGTTATCGGGGGGCAGAGGGCTACACCTTC. The V gene is TRBV6-5, the J gene TRBJ1-2, with a tentative D call TRBD1 (6 bases). The germline V and J ends were trimmed by 3 bases and 8 bases, with 13 bases remaining between them. The CDR3 runs to 13 residues. Germline V CDR1 and CDR2: MNHEY, SVGAGI.

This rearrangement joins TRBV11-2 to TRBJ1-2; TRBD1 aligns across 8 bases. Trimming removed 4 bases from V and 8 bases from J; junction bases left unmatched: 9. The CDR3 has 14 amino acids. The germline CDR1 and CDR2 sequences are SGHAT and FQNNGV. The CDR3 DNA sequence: TGTGCCAGCAGCTCACTGACAGGGGCCATGGGCTACACCTTC. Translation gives CASSSLTGAMGYTF.

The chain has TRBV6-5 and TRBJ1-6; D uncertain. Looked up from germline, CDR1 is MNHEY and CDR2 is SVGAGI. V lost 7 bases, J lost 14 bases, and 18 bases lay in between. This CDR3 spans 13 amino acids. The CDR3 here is CASTDLGVHTLHF. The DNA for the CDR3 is TGTGCCAGCACCGATCTCGGGGTACATACCCTCCACTTT.

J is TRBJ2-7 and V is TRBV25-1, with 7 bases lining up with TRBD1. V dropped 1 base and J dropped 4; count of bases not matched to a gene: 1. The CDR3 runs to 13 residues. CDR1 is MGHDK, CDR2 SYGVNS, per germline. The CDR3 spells CASSELQGYEQYF. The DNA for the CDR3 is TGTGCCAGCAGTGAATTACAGGGGTACGAGCAGTACTTC.

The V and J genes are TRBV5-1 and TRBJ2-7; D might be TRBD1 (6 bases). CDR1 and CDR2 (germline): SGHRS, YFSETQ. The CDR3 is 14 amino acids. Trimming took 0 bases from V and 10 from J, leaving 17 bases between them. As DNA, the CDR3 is TGCGCCAGCAGCTTGGTGGGTCGACAGGCCCCCCAGTACTTC. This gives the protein CASSLVGRQAPQYF.

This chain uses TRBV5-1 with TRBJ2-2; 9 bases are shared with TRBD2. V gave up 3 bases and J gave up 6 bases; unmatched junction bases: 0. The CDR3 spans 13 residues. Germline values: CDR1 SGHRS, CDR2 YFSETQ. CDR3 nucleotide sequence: TGCGCCAGCAGCTCTAGCGGGGCCGGGGAGCTGTTTTTT. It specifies CASSSSGAGELFF.

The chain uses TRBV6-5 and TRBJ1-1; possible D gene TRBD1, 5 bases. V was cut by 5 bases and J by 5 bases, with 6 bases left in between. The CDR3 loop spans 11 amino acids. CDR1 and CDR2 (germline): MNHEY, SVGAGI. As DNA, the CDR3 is TGTGCCAGCAGTCGGGGGACTGAAGCTTTCTTT. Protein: CASSRGTEAFF.

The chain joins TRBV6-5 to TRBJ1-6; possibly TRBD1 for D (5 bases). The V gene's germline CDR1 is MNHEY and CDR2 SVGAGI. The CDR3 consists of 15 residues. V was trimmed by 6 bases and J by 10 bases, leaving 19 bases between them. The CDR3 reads CASSPPGRVGSPLHF. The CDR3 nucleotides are TGTGCCAGCAGCCCACCCGGCAGGGTAGGGTCACCCCTCCACTTT.

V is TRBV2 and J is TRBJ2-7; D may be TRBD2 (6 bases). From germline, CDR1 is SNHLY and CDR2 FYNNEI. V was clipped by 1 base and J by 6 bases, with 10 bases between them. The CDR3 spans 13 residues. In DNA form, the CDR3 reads TGTGCCAGCAGTGAAGGATGGGGAGGCGAGCAGTACTTC. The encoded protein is CASSEGWGGEQYF.

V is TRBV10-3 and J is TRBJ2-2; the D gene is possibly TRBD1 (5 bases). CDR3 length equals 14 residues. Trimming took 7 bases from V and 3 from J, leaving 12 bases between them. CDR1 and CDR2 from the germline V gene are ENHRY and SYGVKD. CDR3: CAIKGEGDTGELFF. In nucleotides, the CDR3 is TGTGCCATCAAAGGGGAAGGGGACACCGGGGAGCTGTTTTTT.